Below are 12 T cell receptor beta chains sequenced from a single sample in a study of shared clonotypes between healthy human individuals (dated by TCRdb to 2018 to 2020). CD8 naive samples were obtained by positive selection for CCR7 among CD45RO-negative cells, yielding a CD45RA+CCR7+ population from which TemRA cells were excluded. The library was made by the immunoSEQ multiplex PCR assay. TCRdb holds this immuneACCESS table with in-frame rearrangements only. Some clones are missing; in checked studies, unresolved V genes explain under half, and the rest has no known cause. The sample profile shows about 2.2 million clones; roughly 93% of them were found once. The leading ten clones occupy more than 1.5% of the sample. Sequencing was performed on naive CD8+ T cells from PBMCs. The cell subset or site label, read with the paper, signifies: CD45RA+CCR7+. Receptors originate from a man between 18 and 35 years old in good health. Some clones in this sample may be carry-over from other donors' samples.

As for this clone: Other nucleotide sequences from this sample produce the same CDR3. The chain joins TRBV11-2 to TRBJ2-7; 7 bases line up with TRBD1. J lost 1 base, V lost 4 bases, and 4 bases had no gene match. CDR3 length: 14 residues. Germline V gene lookup returns CDR1 SGHAT and CDR2 FQNNGV. CDR3 sequence: CASSSRDRSYEQYF. CDR3 bases: TGTGCCAGCAGCTCCCGGGACAGATCCTACGAGCAGTACTTC.

CDR3 in DNA: TGCAGCGTTGAAGGGACAGGGGTTGACGGCTACACCTTC. Its protein product is CSVEGTGVDGYTF. This chain links TRBV29-1 with TRBJ1-2; TRBD1 agrees at 9 bases. Germline-derived CDR1 and CDR2 are SQVTM and ANQGSEA. With V trimmed by 1 base and J by 8 bases, 5 bases remained unmatched. The CDR3 length is 13 residues.

The chain joins TRBV29-1 to TRBJ2-3; D is possibly TRBD2 (5 bases). Trimming shortened V by 0 bases and J by 4 bases, and 17 bases separated the two germline ends. From germline, CDR1 is SQVTM and CDR2 ANQGSEA. This CDR3 has 16 residues. CDR3 protein: CSVEDRAGIRADTQYF. Written as DNA, the CDR3 is TGCAGCGTTGAAGACCGGGCGGGCATTAGGGCAGATACGCAGTATTTT.

The V call is TRBV28, the J call TRBJ1-1, with D hard to call. The CDR3 totals 14 residues. CDR1 and CDR2 from the germline V gene are MDHEN and SYDVKM. The germline V and J ends were trimmed by 6 bases and 5 bases, with 16 bases remaining between them. CDR3 protein: CASSQAGGGTEAFF. CDR3 nucleotides: TGTGCCAGCAGCCAAGCGGGCGGAGGTACTGAAGCTTTCTTT.

The rearrangement links TRBV4-2 to TRBJ2-1; D unclear. Germline V gives CDR1 LGHNA, CDR2 YNFKEQ. The CDR3 is 18 residues long. V was clipped by 5 bases and J by 0 bases, with 20 bases between them. CDR3: CASSERSWTPSSYNEQFF. As DNA, the CDR3 is TGTGCCAGCAGCGAACGGAGTTGGACCCCGAGCTCCTACAATGAGCAGTTCTTC.

The rearrangement joins TRBV11-2 to TRBJ2-5, with 8 bases identical to TRBD2. Trimming at V came to 6 bases and at J to 5 bases, leaving 11 bases not matched to a gene. The CDR3 sequence is 15 residues long. Germline values: CDR1 SGHAT, CDR2 FQNNGV. The CDR3 is CASRRRSGTRETQYF. The CDR3 DNA follows: TGTGCCAGCAGGCGGCGTAGCGGGACTCGGGAGACCCAGTACTTC.

The chain is built from TRBV7-2 and TRBJ1-5; no clear D. V was trimmed by 1 base and J by 1 base, leaving 17 bases between them. In germline, CDR1 is SGHTA, CDR2 FQGNSA. This CDR3 is 18 amino acids long. CDR3 protein: CASSLVQDLWWSNQPQHF. In DNA form, the CDR3 reads TGTGCCAGCAGCTTAGTGCAGGATTTGTGGTGGAGCAATCAGCCCCAGCATTTT.

The rearrangement uses TRBV14 and TRBJ2-7; 13 nucleotides match TRBD2. V gave up 3 bases and J gave up 4 bases; unmatched junction bases: 9. The CDR3 covers 17 residues. Germline V gene sequence: CDR1 SGHDN, CDR2 FVKESK. CDR3 sequence: CASSQTETSGRGYEQYF. The CDR3, as DNA: TGTGCCAGCAGCCAGACCGAAACTAGCGGGAGGGGGTACGAGCAGTACTTC.

The V call is TRBV30, the J call TRBJ1-1; 8 bases are a match to TRBD1. Germline V gene lookup returns CDR1 GTSNPN and CDR2 SVGIG (reference sequence). CDR3 length equals 12 residues. CDR3: CAATGGNTEAFF. The CDR3, as DNA: TGTGCTGCCACAGGGGGGAACACTGAAGCTTTCTTT.

This sequence joins TRBV28 and TRBJ2-1, with 11 bases that match TRBD1. The junction had 4 bases not matched to a gene; V was cut back by 6 bases and J by 6 bases. Per germline, CDR1 MDHEN and CDR2 SYDVKM. The CDR3 extends over 14 amino acids. CDR3 protein: CASRRTGGPNEQFF. For the CDR3, the DNA is TGTGCCAGCAGAAGGACAGGGGGCCCCAATGAGCAGTTCTTC. The full variable domain, its missing parts supplied by reference TRBV28 and TRBJ2-1, is DVKVTQSSRYLVKRTGEKVFLECVQDMDHENMFWYRQDPGLGLRLIYFSYDVKMKEKGDIPEGYSVSREKKERFSLILESASTNQTSMYLCASRRTGGPNEQFFGPGTRLTVL.

The chain carries TRBV11-3 and TRBJ2-7; possible D gene TRBD2, 5 bases. V was clipped by 4 bases and J by 1 base, with 8 bases between them. The CDR3 is 13 residues long. Germline V gives CDR1 SGHNT, CDR2 YENEEA. The CDR3 is CASSSGVSYEQYF. As DNA, the CDR3 is TGTGCCAGCAGCTCCGGGGTTTCCTACGAGCAGTACTTC.

The rearrangement uses TRBV4-3 and TRBJ2-5; a possible D gene is TRBD2 (6 bases). Per the germline V gene, CDR1 is LGHNA and CDR2 is YSLEER. The CDR3 is 15 residues long. Trimming took off 4 bases at V and 5 bases at J, with 17 bases between the two ends. CDR3 amino acids: CASSPLGGEGETQYF. CDR3 coding DNA: TGCGCCAGCAGCCCCCTGGGGGGAGAAGGGGAGACCCAGTACTTC.